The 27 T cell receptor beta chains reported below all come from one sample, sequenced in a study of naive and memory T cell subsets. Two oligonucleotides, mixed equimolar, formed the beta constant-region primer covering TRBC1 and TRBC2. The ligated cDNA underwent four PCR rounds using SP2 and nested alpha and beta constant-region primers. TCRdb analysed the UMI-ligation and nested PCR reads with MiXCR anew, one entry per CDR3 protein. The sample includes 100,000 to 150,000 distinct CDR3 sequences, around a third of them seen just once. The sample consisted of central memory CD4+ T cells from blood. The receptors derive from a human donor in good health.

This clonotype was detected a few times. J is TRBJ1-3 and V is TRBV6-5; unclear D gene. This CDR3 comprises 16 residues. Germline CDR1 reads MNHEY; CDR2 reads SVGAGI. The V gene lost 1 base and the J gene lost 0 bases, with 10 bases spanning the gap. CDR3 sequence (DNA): TGTGCCAGCAGTTACTTTCCCGCGAGCTCTGGAAACACCATATATTTT. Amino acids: CASSYFPASSGNTIYF.

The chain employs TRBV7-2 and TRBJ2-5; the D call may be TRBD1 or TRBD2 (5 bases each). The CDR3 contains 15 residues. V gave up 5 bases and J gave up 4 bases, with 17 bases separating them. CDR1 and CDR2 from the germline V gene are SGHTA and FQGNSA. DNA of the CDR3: TGTGCCAGCAGCACCCGAGGGGCGCCGGGAGAGACCCAGTACTTC. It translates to CASSTRGAPGETQYF.

CDR3 nucleotides: TGTGCCAGCAGGACACACAGGGGGACTAATGAAAAACTGTTTTTT. It encodes CASRTHRGTNEKLFF. J is TRBJ1-4 and V is TRBV12-3 or TRBV12-4; 8 nucleotides match TRBD1. CDR3 length: 15 amino acids. J lost 2 bases, V lost 6 bases, and 5 bases had no gene match.

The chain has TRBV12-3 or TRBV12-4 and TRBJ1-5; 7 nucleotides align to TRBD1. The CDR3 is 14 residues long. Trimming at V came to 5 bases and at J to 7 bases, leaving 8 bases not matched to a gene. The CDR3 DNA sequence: TGTGCCAGCAGTCGACAGGGAATGTACCAGCCCCAGCATTTT. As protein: CASSRQGMYQPQHF.

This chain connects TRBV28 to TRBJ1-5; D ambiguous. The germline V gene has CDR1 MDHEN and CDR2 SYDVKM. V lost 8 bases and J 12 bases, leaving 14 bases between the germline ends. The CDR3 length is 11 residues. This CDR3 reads CASESPSHQHF. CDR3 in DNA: TGTGCCAGCGAGTCTCCCTCTCACCAGCATTTT.

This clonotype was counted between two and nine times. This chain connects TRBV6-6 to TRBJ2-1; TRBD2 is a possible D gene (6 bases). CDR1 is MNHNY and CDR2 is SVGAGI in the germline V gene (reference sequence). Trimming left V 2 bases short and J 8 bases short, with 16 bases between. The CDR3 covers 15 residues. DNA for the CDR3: TGTGCCAGCAGTTACGGGACGGCGGGACGTGATGAGCAGTTCTTC. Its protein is CASSYGTAGRDEQFF.

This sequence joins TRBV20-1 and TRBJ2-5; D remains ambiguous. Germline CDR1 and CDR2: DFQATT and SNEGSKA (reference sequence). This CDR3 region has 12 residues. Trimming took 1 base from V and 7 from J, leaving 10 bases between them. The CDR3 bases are TGCAGTGCTAGAGGCCCGGGCGCGACCCAGTACTTC. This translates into CSARGPGATQYF.

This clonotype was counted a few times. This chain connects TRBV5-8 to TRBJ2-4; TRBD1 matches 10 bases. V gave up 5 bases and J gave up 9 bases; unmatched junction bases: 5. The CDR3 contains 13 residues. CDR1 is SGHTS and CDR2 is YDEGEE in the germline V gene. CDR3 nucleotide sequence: TGTGCCAGCAGTTTAGGACAGGGGGGCATTCAGTACTTC. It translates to CASSLGQGGIQYF.

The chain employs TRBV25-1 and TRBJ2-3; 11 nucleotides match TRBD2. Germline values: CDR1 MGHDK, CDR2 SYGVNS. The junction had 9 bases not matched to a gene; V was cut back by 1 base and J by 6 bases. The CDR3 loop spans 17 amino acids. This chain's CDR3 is CASSEFRLAGGRDTQYF. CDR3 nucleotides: TGTGCCAGCAGTGAATTCCGTCTAGCGGGAGGAAGGGATACGCAGTATTTT.

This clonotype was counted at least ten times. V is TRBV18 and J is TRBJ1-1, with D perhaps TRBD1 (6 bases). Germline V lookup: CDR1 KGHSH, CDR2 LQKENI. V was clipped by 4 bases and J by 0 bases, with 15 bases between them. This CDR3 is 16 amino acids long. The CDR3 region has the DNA TGTGCCAGCTCACGACAGGCCGGAGGGATGAACACTGAAGCTTTCTTT. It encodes CASSRQAGGMNTEAFF.

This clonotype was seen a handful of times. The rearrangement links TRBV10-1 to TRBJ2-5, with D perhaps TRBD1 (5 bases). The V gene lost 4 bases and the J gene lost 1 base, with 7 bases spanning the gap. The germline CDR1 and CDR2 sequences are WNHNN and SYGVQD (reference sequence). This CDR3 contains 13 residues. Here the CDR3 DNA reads TGCGCCAGCAGTGGACAGATCCAAGAGACCCAGTACTTC. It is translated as CASSGQIQETQYF.

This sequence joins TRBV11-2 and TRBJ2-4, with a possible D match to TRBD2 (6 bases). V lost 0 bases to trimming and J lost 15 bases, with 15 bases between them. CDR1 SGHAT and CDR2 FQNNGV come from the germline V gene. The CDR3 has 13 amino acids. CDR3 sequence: CASSLERAGIPYF. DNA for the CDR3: TGTGCCAGCAGCTTAGAAAGGGCGGGAATACCGTACTTC.

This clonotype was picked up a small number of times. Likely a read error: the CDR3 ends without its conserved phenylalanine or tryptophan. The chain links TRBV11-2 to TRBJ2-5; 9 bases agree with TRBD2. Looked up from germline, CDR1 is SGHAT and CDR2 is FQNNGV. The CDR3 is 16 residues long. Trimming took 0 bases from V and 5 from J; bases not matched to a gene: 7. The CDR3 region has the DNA TGTGCCAGCAGCTTAGAGGCGGGAGGGCCGTGGGAGACCCAGTACTCC. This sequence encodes CASSLEAGGPWETQYS.

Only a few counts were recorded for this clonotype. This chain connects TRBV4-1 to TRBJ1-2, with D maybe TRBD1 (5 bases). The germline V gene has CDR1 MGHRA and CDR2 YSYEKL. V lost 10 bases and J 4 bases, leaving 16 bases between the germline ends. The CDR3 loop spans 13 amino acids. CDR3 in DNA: TGCGCCACTACGGGACTATTCGGCTATGGCTACACCTTC. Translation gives CATTGLFGYGYTF.

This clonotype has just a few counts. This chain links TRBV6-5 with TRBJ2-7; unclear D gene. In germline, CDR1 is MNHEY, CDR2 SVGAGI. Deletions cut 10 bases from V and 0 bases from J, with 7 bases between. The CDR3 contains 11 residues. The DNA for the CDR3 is TGTGCCACTGGCGTCTCCTACGAGCAGTACTTC. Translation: CATGVSYEQYF.

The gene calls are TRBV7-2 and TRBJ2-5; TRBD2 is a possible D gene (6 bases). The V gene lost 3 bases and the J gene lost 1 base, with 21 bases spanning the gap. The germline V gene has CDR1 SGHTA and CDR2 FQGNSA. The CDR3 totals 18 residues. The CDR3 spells CASSFTHLRLVPQETQYF. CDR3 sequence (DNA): TGTGCCAGCAGCTTTACCCATTTGAGACTAGTCCCCCAAGAGACCCAGTACTTC.

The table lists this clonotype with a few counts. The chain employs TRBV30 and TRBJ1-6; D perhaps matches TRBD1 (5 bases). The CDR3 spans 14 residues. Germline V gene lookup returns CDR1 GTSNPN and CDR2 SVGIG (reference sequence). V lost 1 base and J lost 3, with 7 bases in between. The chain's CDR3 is CAWSGQSYNSPLHF. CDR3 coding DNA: TGTGCCTGGAGTGGACAGAGCTATAATTCACCCCTCCACTTT.

CDR3 DNA sequence: TGTGCCAGCAGCTTCAGGGCTCCTGGGGCCAACGTCCTGACTTTC. This translates into CASSFRAPGANVLTF. The chain is built from TRBV7-8 and TRBJ2-6; tentatively, D is TRBD1 (5 bases). The CDR3 consists of 15 residues. V lost 3 bases, J lost 2 bases, and 8 bases lay in between. From germline, CDR1 is SGHVS and CDR2 FQNEAQ.

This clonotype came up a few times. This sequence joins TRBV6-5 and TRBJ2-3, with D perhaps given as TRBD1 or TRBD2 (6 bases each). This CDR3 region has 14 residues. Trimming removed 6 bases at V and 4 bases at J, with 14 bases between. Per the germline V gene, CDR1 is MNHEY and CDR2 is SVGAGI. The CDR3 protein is CASSLRRGADTQYF. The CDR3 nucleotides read TGTGCCAGCAGCCTACGGAGGGGGGCAGATACGCAGTATTTT.

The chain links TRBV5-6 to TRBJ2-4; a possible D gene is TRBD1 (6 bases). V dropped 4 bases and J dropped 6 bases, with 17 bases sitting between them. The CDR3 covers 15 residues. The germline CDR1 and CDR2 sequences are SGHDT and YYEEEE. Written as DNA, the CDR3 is TGTGCCAGCAGCCCGGAAACAGGGTTAGGAAACATTCAGTACTTC. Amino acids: CASSPETGLGNIQYF.

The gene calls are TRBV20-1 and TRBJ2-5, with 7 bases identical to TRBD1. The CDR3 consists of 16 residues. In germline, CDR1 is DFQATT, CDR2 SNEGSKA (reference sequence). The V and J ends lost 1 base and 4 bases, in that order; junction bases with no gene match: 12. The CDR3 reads CSARALETGRGETQYF. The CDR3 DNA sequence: TGCAGTGCTAGAGCCCTGGAGACAGGGCGTGGAGAGACCCAGTACTTC.

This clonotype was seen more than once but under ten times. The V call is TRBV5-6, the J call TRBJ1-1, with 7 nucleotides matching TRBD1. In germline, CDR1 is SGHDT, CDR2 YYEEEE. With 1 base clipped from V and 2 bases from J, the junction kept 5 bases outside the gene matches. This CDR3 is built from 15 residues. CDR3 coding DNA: TGTGCCAGCAGCTTGTACAAGGGGGCCAACACTGAAGCTTTCTTT. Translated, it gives CASSLYKGANTEAFF. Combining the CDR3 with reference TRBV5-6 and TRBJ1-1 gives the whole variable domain DAGVTQSPTHLIKTRGQQVTLRCSPKSGHDTVSWYQQALGQGPQFIFQYYEEEERQRGNFPDRFSGHQFPNYSSELNVNALLLGDSALYLCASSLYKGANTEAFFGQGTRLTVV.

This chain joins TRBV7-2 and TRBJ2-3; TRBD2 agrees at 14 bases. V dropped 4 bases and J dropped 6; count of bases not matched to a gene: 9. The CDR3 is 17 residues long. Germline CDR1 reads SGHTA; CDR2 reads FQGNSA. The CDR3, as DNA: TGTGCCAGCAGCTCGCCACAGACTAGCGGGAGGGTCGATACGCAGTATTTT. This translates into CASSSPQTSGRVDTQYF.

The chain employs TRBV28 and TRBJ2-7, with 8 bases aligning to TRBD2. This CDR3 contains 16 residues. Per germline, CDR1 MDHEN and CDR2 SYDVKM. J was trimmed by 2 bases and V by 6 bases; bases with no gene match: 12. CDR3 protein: CASRPNLGGGTYEQYF. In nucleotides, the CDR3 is TGTGCCAGCAGACCCAACCTCGGGGGGGGAACCTACGAGCAGTACTTC.

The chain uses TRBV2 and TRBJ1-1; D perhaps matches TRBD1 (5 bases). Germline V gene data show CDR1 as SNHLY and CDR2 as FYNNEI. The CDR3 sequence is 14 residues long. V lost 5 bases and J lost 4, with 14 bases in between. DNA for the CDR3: TGTGCCAGCAGTCCGAGGGGTATGATCACTGAAGCTTTCTTT. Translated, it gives CASSPRGMITEAFF.

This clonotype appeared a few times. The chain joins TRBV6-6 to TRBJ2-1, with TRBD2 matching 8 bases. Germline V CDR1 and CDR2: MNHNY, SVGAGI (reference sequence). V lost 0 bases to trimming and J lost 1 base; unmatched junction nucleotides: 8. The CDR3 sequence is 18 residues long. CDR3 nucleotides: TGTGCCAGCAGTTACTCTCTAGCGGGCTCGGGTTCCTACAATGAGCAGTTCTTC. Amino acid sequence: CASSYSLAGSGSYNEQFF.

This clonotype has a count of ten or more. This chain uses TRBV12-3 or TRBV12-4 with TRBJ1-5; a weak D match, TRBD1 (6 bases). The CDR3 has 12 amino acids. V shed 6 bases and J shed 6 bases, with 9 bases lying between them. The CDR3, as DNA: TGTGCCAGCAGGCAGGGGTCTCAGCCCCAGCATTTT. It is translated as CASRQGSQPQHF.